Listed here are 24 T cell receptor beta chains from one sample, sequenced in a study of blood T cell repertoires in COVID-19. Sequencing used immunoSEQ multiplex PCR; TCRdb keeps in-frame clones, though not all of them. The sample holds some 130,000 clones, approximately 77% seen once. Sequencing was done on a sample of peripheral blood. The receptors were gathered from a man older than 75 with acute or convalescent COVID-19.

V and J are TRBV7-9 and TRBJ1-1; maybe TRBD1 (6 bases). The V gene's germline CDR1 is SEHNR and CDR2 FQNEAQ (reference sequence). V was clipped by 2 bases and J by 2 bases, with 9 bases between them. The CDR3 is 14 amino acids. CDR3 amino acids: CASSLQTGNTEAFF. The CDR3 region has the DNA TGTGCCAGCAGCTTACAGACAGGCAACACTGAAGCTTTCTTT.

This sequence joins TRBV7-2 and TRBJ1-2; 9 bases match TRBD1. The J segment lost 13 bases and the V segment lost 5 bases, leaving 11 bases of the junction unmatched. CDR1 and CDR2 (germline): SGHTA, FQGNSA. This CDR3 spans 13 amino acids. This CDR3 is CASSPGQGLGLTF. DNA for the CDR3: TGTGCCAGCAGCCCGGGACAGGGACTAGGTCTCACCTTC.

This clone came up once. V and J are TRBV28 and TRBJ2-3, with D uncertain. V lost 8 bases and J 2 bases, leaving 11 bases between the germline ends. The CDR3 is 13 amino acids. CDR1 and CDR2 from the germline V gene are MDHEN and SYDVKM. CDR3 amino acids: CASGSPNTDTQYF. CDR3 nucleotide sequence: TGTGCCAGCGGTTCCCCCAACACAGATACGCAGTATTTT. The full variable domain, its missing parts supplied by reference TRBV28 and TRBJ2-3, is DVKVTQSSRYLVKRTGEKVFLECVQDMDHENMFWYRQDPGLGLRLIYFSYDVKMKEKGDIPEGYSVSREKKERFSLILESASTNQTSMYLCASGSPNTDTQYFGPGTRLTVL.

The chain carries TRBV6-1 and TRBJ2-2; TRBD2 is a possible D gene (5 bases). This CDR3 is built from 15 residues. V was cut by 1 base and J by 1 base, with 7 bases left in between. CDR1 is MNHNS and CDR2 is SASEGT in the germline V gene. CDR3 loop: CASSEGRQNTGELFF. The CDR3 DNA reads TGTGCCAGCAGTGAAGGGAGGCAGAACACCGGGGAGCTGTTTTTT.

This clone was picked up a small number of times. V usage is TRBV27 and J usage is TRBJ2-5; 8 bases map to TRBD1. CDR3 length equals 12 residues. CDR1 MNHEY and CDR2 SMNVEV come from the germline V gene (reference sequence). After removal of 8 bases from V and 3 bases from J, the junction contained 2 bases not matched to a gene. CDR3 DNA: TGTGCCAGCCGGACAGGGAAAGAGACCCAGTACTTC. As protein: CASRTGKETQYF.

V gene TRBV21-1 combines with J gene TRBJ1-5; the D call in the table, TRBD1, was not verified against the DNA. TRBV21-1 corresponds to a pseudogene. The CDR3 runs to 16 residues. The CDR3 protein is CASSPAGTGFTQPQHF. The CDR3 coding sequence is TGTGCCAGCAGCCCGGCCGGGACAGGGTTTACTCAGCCCCAGCATTTT.

This clone came up once. The V call is TRBV3-1 (or the pseudogene TRBV3-2), the J call TRBJ2-3; 10 bases are a match to TRBD2. The V gene's germline CDR1 is LGHDT and CDR2 YNNKEL (reference sequence). Trimming at V came to 1 base and at J to 2 bases, leaving 6 bases not matched to a gene. This CDR3 region has 17 residues. The CDR3 loop reads CASSQGRAGGYTDTQYF. CDR3 coding DNA: TGTGCCAGCAGCCAAGGCAGAGCGGGGGGGTACACAGATACGCAGTATTTT.

V usage is TRBV6-6 and J usage is TRBJ2-2; the D gene is possibly TRBD1 (5 bases). Trimming took 5 bases from V and 1 from J, leaving 8 bases between them. Germline CDR1 MNHNY, CDR2 SVGAGI (reference sequence). The CDR3 is made up of 14 amino acids. The CDR3 spells CASSPTVNTGELFF. CDR3 in DNA: TGTGCCAGCAGTCCGACAGTGAACACCGGGGAGCTGTTTTTT.

V and J are TRBV2 and TRBJ2-1; unclear D gene. The germline CDR1 and CDR2 sequences are SNHLY and FYNNEI. The CDR3 spans 15 residues. Trimming took off 6 bases at V and 6 bases at J, with 18 bases between the two ends. CDR3 bases: TGTGCCAGCAGAAAACAGATCCAAAAAGCCAATGAGCAGTTCTTC. It encodes CASRKQIQKANEQFF.

This clone was picked up a small number of times. The chain is built from TRBV18 and TRBJ1-2, with 12 bases identical to TRBD1. CDR1 is KGHSH and CDR2 is LQKENI in the germline V gene. The CDR3 is 14 residues long. Germline trimming cut 2 bases from V and 6 bases from J; bases unmatched to any gene: 1. The CDR3 bases are TGTGCCAGCTCACCAGGGACAGGGGGCGATGGCTACACCTTC. This codes for CASSPGTGGDGYTF. Based on the CDR3 plus reference TRBV18 and TRBJ1-2, the full variable domain is NAGVMQNPRHLVRRRGQEARLRCSPMKGHSHVYWYRQLPEEGLKFMVYLQKENIIDESGMPKERFSAEFPKEGPSILRIQQVVRGDSAAYFCASSPGTGGDGYTFGSGTRLTVV.

The CDR3 DNA reads as TGTGCCAGCAGCTTAGCCGGCGGGGGCCTGCAAGAGACCCAGTACTTC. Translating gives CASSLAGGGLQETQYF. The chain combines TRBV7-9 with TRBJ2-5; possible D gene TRBD2, 7 bases. Germline V CDR1 and CDR2: SEHNR, FQNEAQ (reference sequence). The CDR3 loop spans 16 amino acids. V was pared by 0 bases and J by 2 bases, with 13 bases between.

The chain employs TRBV11-2 and TRBJ2-3, with D unclear. V gave up 2 bases and J gave up 0 bases, with 9 bases separating them. The CDR3 spans 15 residues. Germline V CDR1 and CDR2: SGHAT, FQNNGV. The CDR3 DNA sequence: TGTGCCAGCAGCTTACAGCCGACTAGCACAGATACGCAGTATTTT. This translates into CASSLQPTSTDTQYF.

V usage is TRBV6-6 and J usage is TRBJ1-6; maybe TRBD1 (5 bases). The CDR3 spans 16 residues. V lost 2 bases and J 9 bases, leaving 17 bases between the germline ends. Germline CDR1 is MNHNY and CDR2 is SVGAGI (reference sequence). Written as DNA, the CDR3 is TGTGCCAGCAGTTACCCCGACAGTGGGATAGCTTCACCCCTCCACTTT. Its translation: CASSYPDSGIASPLHF.

The CDR3 loop reads CASSLSTGHSNQPQHF. In DNA, the CDR3 is TGTGCCAGCAGCTTAAGCACAGGCCATAGCAATCAGCCCCAGCATTTT. The rearrangement links TRBV7-9 to TRBJ1-5; D possibly corresponds to TRBD1 (5 bases). The V gene's germline CDR1 is SEHNR and CDR2 FQNEAQ (reference sequence). The V end was cut by 2 bases, the J end by 0 bases, with 11 bases between. CDR3 length: 16 residues.

J is TRBJ1-3 and V is TRBV15; tentatively, D is TRBD1 (5 bases). This CDR3 contains 16 residues. In germline, CDR1 is LNHNV, CDR2 YYDKDF (reference sequence). The V and J ends lost 0 bases and 1 base respectively, with 10 bases between them. The CDR3 region is CATSRDVGGSGNTIYF. The DNA of the CDR3 is TGTGCCACCAGCAGAGATGTGGGGGGATCTGGAAACACCATATATTTT.

The chain carries TRBV28 and TRBJ1-4; 9 nucleotides agree with TRBD1. Germline V gives CDR1 MDHEN, CDR2 SYDVKM. The CDR3 runs 15 residues. With V trimmed by 5 bases and J by 5 bases, 6 bases remained unmatched. The CDR3 bases are TGTGCCAGCAGTACCGCGGGACAGGGAAATGAAAAACTGTTTTTT. Amino acid sequence: CASSTAGQGNEKLFF.

V gene TRBV27 combines with J gene TRBJ2-1; D might be TRBD2 (7 bases). Germline lookup yields CDR1 MNHEY and CDR2 SMNVEV (reference sequence). Trimming left V 3 bases short and J 2 bases short, with 17 bases between. The CDR3 is 17 amino acids. The CDR3 region has the DNA TGTGCCAGCAGTTTTCTAATAGGGGGGGGCACCTACAATGAGCAGTTCTTC. This sequence encodes CASSFLIGGGTYNEQFF.

The CDR3 region has the DNA TGCGCCAGCAGCTCGGACAGGGCCGGGGAGCTGTTTTTT. As protein: CASSSDRAGELFF. The rearrangement joins TRBV5-1 to TRBJ2-2; 8 bases fit TRBD1. CDR1 SGHRS and CDR2 YFSETQ come from the germline V gene. V lost 3 bases and J lost 6; bases outside the gene matches: 1. This CDR3 comprises 13 residues.

The V gene is TRBV5-1, the J gene TRBJ1-1; a possible D gene is TRBD1 (6 bases). This CDR3 is built from 14 residues. Germline CDR1 and CDR2: SGHRS and YFSETQ. Trimming cost V 5 bases and J 2 bases, with 13 bases left between them. In nucleotides, the CDR3 is TGCGCCAGCAGGACGGGACAAGCAAACACTGAAGCTTTCTTT. It yields the protein CASRTGQANTEAFF.

This clone was counted at least ten times. The CDR3, as DNA: TGTGCCAGCAGGACAGGGCGACAAGAGACCCAGTACTTC. Its translation: CASRTGRQETQYF. The chain is built from TRBV27 and TRBJ2-5; 7 bases line up with TRBD1. J lost 2 bases, V lost 6 bases, and 3 bases had no gene match. Germline V gives CDR1 MNHEY, CDR2 SMNVEV (reference sequence). This CDR3 is 13 amino acids long.

The rearrangement joins TRBV9 to TRBJ1-6, with D possibly being TRBD1 (6 bases). Trimming stripped 4 bases from V and 3 bases from J, with 11 bases between. Germline CDR1 and CDR2: SGDLS and YYNGEE. The CDR3 consists of 15 residues. The CDR3, as DNA: TGTGCCAGCAGCAGCACAGGGAACTATAATTCACCCCTCCACTTT. This encodes CASSSTGNYNSPLHF. The full variable domain, in which reference TRBV9 and TRBJ1-6 provide the parts outside the CDR3, is DSGVTQTPKHLITATGQRVTLRCSPRSGDLSVYWYQQSLDQGLQFLIQYYNGEERAKGNILERFSAQQFPDLHSELNLSSLELGDSALYFCASSSTGNYNSPLHFGNGTRLTVT.

The chain couples TRBV10-3 to TRBJ1-1; D might be TRBD1 (6 bases). Germline V gene data show CDR1 as ENHRY and CDR2 as SYGVKD. The CDR3 totals 14 residues. Trimming shortened V by 5 bases and J by 2 bases, and 12 bases separated the two germline ends. In nucleotides, the CDR3 is TGTGCCATCAGTAGAAAACAGGGTAACACTGAAGCTTTCTTT. It yields the protein CAISRKQGNTEAFF.

The V gene is TRBV29-1, the J gene TRBJ1-1; 7 nucleotides match TRBD1. CDR1 and CDR2 (germline): SQVTM, ANQGSEA. V dropped 6 bases and J dropped 2; count of bases not matched to a gene: 6. This CDR3 spans 13 amino acids. The CDR3 here is CSVTGNLNTEAFF. The CDR3 DNA sequence: TGCAGCGTGACAGGGAACCTCAACACTGAAGCTTTCTTT.

This chain joins TRBV6-6 and TRBJ2-7, with 10 bases fitting TRBD1. From germline, CDR1 is MNHNY and CDR2 SVGAGI (reference sequence). Unmatched junction bases numbered 3, after V lost 0 bases and J lost 1 base. The CDR3 is 16 amino acids. This CDR3 is CASSYSPGQGSYEQYF. Here the CDR3 DNA reads TGTGCCAGCAGTTACTCCCCGGGACAGGGGTCCTACGAGCAGTACTTC.